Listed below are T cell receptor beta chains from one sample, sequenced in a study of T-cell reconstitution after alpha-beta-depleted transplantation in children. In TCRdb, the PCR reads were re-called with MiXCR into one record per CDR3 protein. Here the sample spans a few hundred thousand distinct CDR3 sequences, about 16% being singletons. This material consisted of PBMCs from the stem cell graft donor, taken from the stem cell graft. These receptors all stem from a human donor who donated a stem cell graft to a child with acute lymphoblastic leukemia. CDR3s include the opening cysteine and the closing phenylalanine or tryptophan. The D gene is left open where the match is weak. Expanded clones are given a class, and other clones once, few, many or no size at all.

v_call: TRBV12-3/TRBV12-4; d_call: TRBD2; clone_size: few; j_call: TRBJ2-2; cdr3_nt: TGTGCCAGCAGTTTGTGGACGGGAGGGCCATCCGGGGAGCTGTTTTTT; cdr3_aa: CASSLWTGGPSGELFF
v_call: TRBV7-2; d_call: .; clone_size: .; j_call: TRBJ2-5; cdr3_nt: TGTGCCAGCAGCTTTAGTTCCAACCAAGAGACCCAGTACTTC; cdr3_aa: CASSFSSNQETQYF
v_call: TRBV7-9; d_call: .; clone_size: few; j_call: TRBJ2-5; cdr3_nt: TGTGCCAGCAGCCGCCAGGGACTGACGCAAGAGACCCAGTACTTC; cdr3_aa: CASSRQGLTQETQYF
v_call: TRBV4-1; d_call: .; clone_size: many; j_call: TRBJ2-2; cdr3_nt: TGCGCCAGCAGACAAGTTGGTGGGGCCGGGGAGCTGTTTTTT; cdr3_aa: CASRQVGGAGELFF
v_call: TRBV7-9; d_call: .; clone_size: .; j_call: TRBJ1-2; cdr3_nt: TGTGCCAGCAGCTCATCCGGGACCCTCTATGGCTACACCTTC; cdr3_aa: CASSSSGTLYGYTF
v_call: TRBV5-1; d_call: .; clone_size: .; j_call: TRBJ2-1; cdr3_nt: TGCGCCAGCAGCTTCGGAGGACCCAATGAGCAGTTCTTC; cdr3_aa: CASSFGGPNEQFF
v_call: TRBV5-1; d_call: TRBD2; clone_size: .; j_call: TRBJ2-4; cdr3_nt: TGCGCCAGCAGCTTGGAGCGGGGGAAAAACATTCAGTACTTC; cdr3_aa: CASSLERGKNIQYF
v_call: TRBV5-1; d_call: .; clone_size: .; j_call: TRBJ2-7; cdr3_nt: TGCGCCAGCAGCTTGGAAGGGGTCGACGAGCAGTACTTC; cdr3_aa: CASSLEGVDEQYF
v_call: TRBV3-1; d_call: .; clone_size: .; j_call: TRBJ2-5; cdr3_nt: TGTGCCAGCAGCCAAAGGGCAGCGTACCAAGAGACCCAGTACTTC; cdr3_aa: CASSQRAAYQETQYF
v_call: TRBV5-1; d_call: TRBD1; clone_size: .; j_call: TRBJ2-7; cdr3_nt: TGCGCCAGCAGCTTTCGGGGACAGGGAGACTACGAGCAGTACTTC; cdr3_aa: CASSFRGQGDYEQYF
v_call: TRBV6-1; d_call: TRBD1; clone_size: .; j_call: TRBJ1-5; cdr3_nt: TGTGCCAGCAGAAGGACAGGGGTATCCCCTTTTCTTCAGCCCCAGCATTTT; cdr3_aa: CASRRTGVSPFLQPQHF
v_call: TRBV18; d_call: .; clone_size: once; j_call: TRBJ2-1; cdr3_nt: TGTGCCAGCTCACCATACCCAGATTTGAGGAGCAATGAGCAGTTCTTC; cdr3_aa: CASSPYPDLRSNEQFF
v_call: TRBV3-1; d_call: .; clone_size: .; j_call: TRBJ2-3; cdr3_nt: TGTGCCAGCAGCCAAGTTCTGGACCCCCGTCTCGCAGATACGCAGTATTTT; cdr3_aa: CASSQVLDPRLADTQYF
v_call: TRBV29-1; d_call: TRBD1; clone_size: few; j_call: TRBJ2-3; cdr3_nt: TGCAGCGTTTCCGGGACAGGGGGCAGGAGGTGGGCAGATACGCAGTATTTT; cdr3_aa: CSVSGTGGRRWADTQYF
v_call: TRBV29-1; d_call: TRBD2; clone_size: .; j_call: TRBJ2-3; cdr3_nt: TGCAGCGTCGACGCTAATCACAGGGGACTAGCGGGAGGGCCAAGGGAGGAAACAGATACGCAGTATTTT; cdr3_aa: CSVDANHRGLAGGPREETDTQYF
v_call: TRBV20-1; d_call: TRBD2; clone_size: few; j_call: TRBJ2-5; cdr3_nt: TGCAGTGCTAGAGATGGGACTAGCGGGAGAGAGACCCAGTACTTC; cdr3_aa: CSARDGTSGRETQYF
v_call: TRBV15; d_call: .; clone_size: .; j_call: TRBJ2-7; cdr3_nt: TGTGCCACCAGCCGAGGAGGAGGGCTAGGACACGAGCAGTACTTC; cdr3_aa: CATSRGGGLGHEQYF
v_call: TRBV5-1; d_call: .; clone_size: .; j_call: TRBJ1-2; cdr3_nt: TGCGCCAGCAGCTTGGGCCCCACAGAGCTCTATGGCTACACCTTC; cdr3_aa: CASSLGPTELYGYTF
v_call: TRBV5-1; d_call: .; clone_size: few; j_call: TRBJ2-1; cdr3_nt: TGCGCCAGCAGCTTAGGCAAGTACAATGAGCAGTTCTTC; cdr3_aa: CASSLGKYNEQFF
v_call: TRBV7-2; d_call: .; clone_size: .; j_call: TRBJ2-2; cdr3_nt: TGTGCCAGCAGCCTACAGGTTGCCGGGGAGCTGTTTTTT; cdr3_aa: CASSLQVAGELFF
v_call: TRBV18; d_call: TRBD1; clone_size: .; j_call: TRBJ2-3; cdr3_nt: TGTGCCAGCTCACCGCAGGACAGGGTTTGGCACACAGATACGCAGTATTTT; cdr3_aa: CASSPQDRVWHTDTQYF
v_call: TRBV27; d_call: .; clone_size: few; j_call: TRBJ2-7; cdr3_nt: TGTGCCACCGGGCAGGGGAGCTCCTACGAGCAGTACTTC; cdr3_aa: CATGQGSSYEQYF
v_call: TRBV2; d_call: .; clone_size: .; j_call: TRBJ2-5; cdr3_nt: TGTGCCAGCTCTCCAGGCCTTCTAGAGACCCAGTACTTC; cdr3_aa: CASSPGLLETQYF
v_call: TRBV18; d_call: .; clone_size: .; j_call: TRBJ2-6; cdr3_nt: TGTGCCAGCTCACCACTCGGCTCTGGGGCCAACGGCCTGACTTTC; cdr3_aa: CASSPLGSGANGLTF
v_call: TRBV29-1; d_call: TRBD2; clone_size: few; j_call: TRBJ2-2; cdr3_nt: TGCAGCGTTGAACCCAGCGGGAGTGGCACCGGGGAGCTGTTTTTT; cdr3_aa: CSVEPSGSGTGELFF
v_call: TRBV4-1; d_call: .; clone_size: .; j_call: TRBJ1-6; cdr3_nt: TGCGCCAGCAGCCAAGATGGAGAGGGTAGGTCACCCCTCCACTTT; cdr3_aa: CASSQDGEGRSPLHF
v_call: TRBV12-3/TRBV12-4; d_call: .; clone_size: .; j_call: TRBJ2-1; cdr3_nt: TGTGCCAGCAGTCCCCATTCCGGGCTAGGATGGGGGCACAATGAGCAGTTCTTC; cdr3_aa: CASSPHSGLGWGHNEQFF
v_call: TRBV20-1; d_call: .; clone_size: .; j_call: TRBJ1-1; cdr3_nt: TGCAGTGCAGCCCAGGGCTGGAACACTGAAGCTTTCTTT; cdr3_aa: CSAAQGWNTEAFF
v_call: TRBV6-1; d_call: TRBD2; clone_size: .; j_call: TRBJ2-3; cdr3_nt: TGTGCCAGCAGTGACCTCAGCGGGAGAAGTGGAGATACGCAGTATTTT; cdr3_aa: CASSDLSGRSGDTQYF
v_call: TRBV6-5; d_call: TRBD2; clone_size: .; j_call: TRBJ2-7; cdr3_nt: TGTGCCAGCAGTTACGGTCTGAGCGGGAGTTGGTACGAGCAGTACTTC; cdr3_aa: CASSYGLSGSWYEQYF
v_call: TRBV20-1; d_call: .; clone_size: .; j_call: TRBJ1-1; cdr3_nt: TGCAGTGCTAGAGTCCAGGGGCGACGGGCTTTCTTT; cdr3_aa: CSARVQGRRAFF
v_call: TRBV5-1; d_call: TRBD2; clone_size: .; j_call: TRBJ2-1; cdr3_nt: TGCGCCAGCAGCTTGGGCCTAGCGGTCAGCGAGCAGTTCTTC; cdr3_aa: CASSLGLAVSEQFF
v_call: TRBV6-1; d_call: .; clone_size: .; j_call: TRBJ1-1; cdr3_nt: TGTGCCAGCAGTAAGGACAGACCGAACACTGAAGCTTTCTTT; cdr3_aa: CASSKDRPNTEAFF
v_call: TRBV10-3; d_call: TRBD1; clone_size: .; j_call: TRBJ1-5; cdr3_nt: TGTGCCATCGGTTCGGACAGGGGGCTAGAGAAGTATCAGCCCCAGCATTTT; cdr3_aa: CAIGSDRGLEKYQPQHF
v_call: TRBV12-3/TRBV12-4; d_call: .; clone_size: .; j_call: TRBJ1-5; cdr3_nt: TGTGCCAGCAGTTTAACACAGGTTCGGTTTCAGCCCCAGCATTTT; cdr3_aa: CASSLTQVRFQPQHF
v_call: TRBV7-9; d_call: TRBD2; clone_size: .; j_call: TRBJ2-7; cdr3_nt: TGTGCCAGCAGCGACGAATTAGGAGGCGCGGGAGGGGGCGAGCAGTACTTC; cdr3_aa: CASSDELGGAGGGEQYF
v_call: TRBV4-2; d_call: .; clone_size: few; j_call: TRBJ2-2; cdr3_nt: TGTGCCAGCAGCCAAGATCCCGGGGAGCTGTTTTTT; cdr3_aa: CASSQDPGELFF
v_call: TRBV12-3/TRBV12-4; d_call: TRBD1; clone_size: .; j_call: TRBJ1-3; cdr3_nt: TGTGCCAGCAGTGACCGGACAGGGAAGTTTCTAGGAAACACCATATATTTT; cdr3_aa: CASSDRTGKFLGNTIYF
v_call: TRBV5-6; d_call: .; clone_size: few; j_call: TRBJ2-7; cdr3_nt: TGTGCCAGCAGCTTGGAAGTATACTACGAGCAGTACTTC; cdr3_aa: CASSLEVYYEQYF
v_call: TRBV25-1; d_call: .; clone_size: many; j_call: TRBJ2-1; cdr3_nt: TGTGCCAGCAGTGAAGGGGGCAATGAGCAGTTCTTC; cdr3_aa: CASSEGGNEQFF
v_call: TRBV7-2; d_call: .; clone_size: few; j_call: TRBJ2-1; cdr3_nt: TGTGCCAGCAGCCGCGGTCGACAGTTCTTC; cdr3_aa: CASSRGRQFF
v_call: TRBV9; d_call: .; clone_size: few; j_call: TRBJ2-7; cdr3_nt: TGTGCCAGCAGCGTAGGGAAGGGGGTCCACGAGCAGTACTTC; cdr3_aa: CASSVGKGVHEQYF
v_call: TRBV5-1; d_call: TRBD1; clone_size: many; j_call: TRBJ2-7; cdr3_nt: TGCGCCAGCAGCTCGGGGACAGGGTCCTACGAGCAGTACTTC; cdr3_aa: CASSSGTGSYEQYF
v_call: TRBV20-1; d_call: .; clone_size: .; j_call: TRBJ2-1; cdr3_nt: TGCAGTGCTCACACATACAATGAGCAGTTCTTC; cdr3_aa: CSAHTYNEQFF
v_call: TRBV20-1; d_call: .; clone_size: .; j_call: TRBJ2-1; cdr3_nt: TGCAGTGCCGACTACTACAATGAGCAGTTCTTC; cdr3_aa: CSADYYNEQFF
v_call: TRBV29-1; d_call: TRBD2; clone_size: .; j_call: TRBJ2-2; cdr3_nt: TGCAGCGTCCGGGGGGTGAACACCGGGGAGCTGTTTTTT; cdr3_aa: CSVRGVNTGELFF
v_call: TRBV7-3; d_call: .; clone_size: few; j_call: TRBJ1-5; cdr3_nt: TGTGCCAGCAGCCCCGTGGAGGAAAATCAGCCCCAGCATTTT; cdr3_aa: CASSPVEENQPQHF
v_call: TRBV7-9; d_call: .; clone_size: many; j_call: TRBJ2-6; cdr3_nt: TGTGTCGCCCCGGGGACCGCCTGGGCCAACGTCCTGACTTTC; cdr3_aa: CVAPGTAWANVLTF
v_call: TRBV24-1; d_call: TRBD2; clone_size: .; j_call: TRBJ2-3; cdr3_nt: TGTGCCACCAGTGATTCCCTTTTAGCGGGGACAGATACGCAGTATTTT; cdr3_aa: CATSDSLLAGTDTQYF
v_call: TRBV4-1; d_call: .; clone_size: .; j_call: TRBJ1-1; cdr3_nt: TGCGCCAGCAGCCAAACGGGGAGGAACACTGAAGCTTTCTTT; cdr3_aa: CASSQTGRNTEAFF
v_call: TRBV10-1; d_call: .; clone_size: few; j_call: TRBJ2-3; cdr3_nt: TGCGCCAGCAGTCAGGGGTCTTTAATCACAGATACGCAGTATTTT; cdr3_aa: CASSQGSLITDTQYF
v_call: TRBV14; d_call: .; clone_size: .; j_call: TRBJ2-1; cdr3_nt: TGTGCCAGCAGCCACCGCAGCTCCTACAATGAGCAGTTCTTC; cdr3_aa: CASSHRSSYNEQFF
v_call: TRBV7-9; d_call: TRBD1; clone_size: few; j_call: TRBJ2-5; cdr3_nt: TGTGCCAGCAGTCCGAGGGACAGGCAAGAGACCCAGTACTTC; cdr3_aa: CASSPRDRQETQYF
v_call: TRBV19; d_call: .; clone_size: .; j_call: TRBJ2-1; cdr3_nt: TGTGCCAGTAGCGATATAAGCGGCAGCTCCTACAATGAGCAGTTCTTC; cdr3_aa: CASSDISGSSYNEQFF